The subject of this entry is one T cell receptor (beta chain). These data belong to a study of blood T cell repertoires in COVID-19. Study summary: Spain, Italy and the United States supplied samples that represented acute and convalescent COVID-19.

TCRdb keeps only in-frame clones here, not all; method: immunoSEQ multiplex PCR. The table has a few hundred thousand clones, more than 80% seen once. This CDR3 has 15 residues. V shed 1 base and J 8 bases; nucleotides not matched to a gene: 1. Looked up from germline, CDR1 is SGDLS and CDR2 is YYNGEE. V gene TRBV9 combines with J gene TRBJ2-1; 15 bases align to TRBD2. Material for sequencing was peripheral blood. The receptor was isolated from a young woman with COVID-19, enrolled during active disease. DNA of the CDR3: TGTGCCAGCAGCGTAAGGACTAGCGGGAGGGATGAGCAGTTCTTC. This sequence encodes CASSVRTSGRDEQFF.